Listed below are T cell receptor beta chains from one sample, sequenced in a study of blood T cell repertoires in COVID-19. Assay: immunoSEQ multiplex PCR; the TCRdb copy retains only in-frame clones and omits some. The sample lists about 210,000 clones; 83% were seen once. Sequenced sample: peripheral blood. The receptors come from a woman between 45 and 65 years old with acute or convalescent COVID-19. Each CDR3 is given with its conserved first and last residue. D genes are given only for firm matches. Clone size is shown for a subset of rows, as once, few, many or a class of expanded clone.

V	length	J	size	D	DNA	CDR3
TRBV28	18	TRBJ2-3	.	.	TGTGCCAGCAAGGAAAGGGGGCCGGGGGGGACTAGCACAGATACGCAGTATTTT	CASKERGPGGTSTDTQYF
TRBV3-1/TRBV3-2	12	TRBJ1-5	.	.	TGTGCCAGCAGCCTACATGGTCAGCCCCAGCATTTT	CASSLHGQPQHF
TRBV4-1	17	TRBJ2-5	.	TRBD2	TGCGCCAGCAGCCATGAGGCTAGCGGGAGGGGGGAAGAGACCCAGTACTTC	CASSHEASGRGEETQYF
TRBV21-1	17	TRBJ1-2	.	.	TGTGCCAGCAGCAAAGGCGGGCGGGATACTATGTTGAGTGGCTACACCTTC	CASSKGGRDTMLSGYTF
TRBV5-1	14	TRBJ2-7	.	.	TGCGCCAGCAGCTCAAGCGGGACATCCTACGAGCAGTACTTC	CASSSSGTSYEQYF
TRBV6-6	14	TRBJ2-5	.	.	TGTGCCAGCAGTACAGGACATCGGGGGGAGACCCAGTACTTC	CASSTGHRGETQYF
TRBV7-9	14	TRBJ1-1	few	.	TGTGCCAGCAGCTATGGACAGATGAACACTGAAGCTTTCTTT	CASSYGQMNTEAFF
TRBV12-1	15	TRBJ2-7	.	.	TGTGCCCGGGAGGGACAGGGGCCCGGGGACTACGAGCAGTACTTC	CAREGQGPGDYEQYF
TRBV3-1/TRBV3-2	15	TRBJ2-7	.	TRBD2	TGTGCCAGCAGGTCCGAGGCGGGAGCGTCCTACGAGCAGTACTTC	CASRSEAGASYEQYF
TRBV24-1	15	TRBJ2-3	.	.	TGTGCCACCAGTGACAGGGCAGAAAACACAGATACGCAGTATTTT	CATSDRAENTDTQYF
TRBV5-1	16	TRBJ2-7	.	TRBD2	TGCGCCAGCAGCCTTTCGGTGTCTAGCGGGACCTACGAGCAGTACTTC	CASSLSVSSGTYEQYF
TRBV29-1	14	TRBJ2-2	.	.	TGCAGCGTTGATGTTGTCGGGGACACCGGGGAGCTGTTTTTT	CSVDVVGDTGELFF
TRBV11-2	14	TRBJ2-7	.	.	TGTGCCAGCAGCCCCGGTTGGCCAGGGAACGAGCAGTACTTC	CASSPGWPGNEQYF
TRBV28	18	TRBJ1-5	.	TRBD1	TGTGCCAGCAGACCTACCGGGACAGGGGATTGGGGCAATCAGCCCCAGCATTTT	CASRPTGTGDWGNQPQHF
TRBV7-6	13	TRBJ1-1	.	.	TGTGCCAGCAGCTTAGACGTGAGGACTGAAGCTTTCTTT	CASSLDVRTEAFF
TRBV2	16	TRBJ1-3	.	.	TGTGCCAGCAGTGGGAGGGCAGGGAGCTCTGGAAACACCATATATTTT	CASSGRAGSSGNTIYF
TRBV7-9	16	TRBJ2-1	medium-sized	TRBD2	TGTGCCAGCAGCTTAATGGGACTAGCGGATTACAATGAGCAGTTCTTC	CASSLMGLADYNEQFF
TRBV5-1	14	TRBJ2-1	.	.	TGCGCCAGCAGCTTGGGACAGACCTACAATGAGCAGTTCTTC	CASSLGQTYNEQFF
TRBV5-4	18	TRBJ2-6	.	.	TGTGCCAGCAGCCCCTCTTCAGGGGCCCTCTCTGGGGCCAACGTCCTGACTTTC	CASSPSSGALSGANVLTF
TRBV28	14	TRBJ2-7	.	.	TGTGCCAGCAGTTACGGCGGAAGCTCCTACGAGCAGTACTTC	CASSYGGSSYEQYF
TRBV6-2/TRBV6-3	15	TRBJ1-1	.	.	TGTGCCAGCAGCGGGGGACAAAGTCAGAACACTGAAGCTTTCTTT	CASSGGQSQNTEAFF